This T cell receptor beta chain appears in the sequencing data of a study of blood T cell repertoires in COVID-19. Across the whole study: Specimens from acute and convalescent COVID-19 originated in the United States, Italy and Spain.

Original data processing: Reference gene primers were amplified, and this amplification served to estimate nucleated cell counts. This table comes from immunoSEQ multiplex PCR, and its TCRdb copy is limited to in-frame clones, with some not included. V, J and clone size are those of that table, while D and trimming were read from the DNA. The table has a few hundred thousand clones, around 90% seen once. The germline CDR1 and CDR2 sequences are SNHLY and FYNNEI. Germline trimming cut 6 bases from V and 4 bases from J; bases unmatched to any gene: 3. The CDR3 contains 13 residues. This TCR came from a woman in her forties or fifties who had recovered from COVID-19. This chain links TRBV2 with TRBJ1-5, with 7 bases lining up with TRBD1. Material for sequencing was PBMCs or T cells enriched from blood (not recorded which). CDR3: CASRTGPNQPQHF. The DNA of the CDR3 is TGTGCCAGCAGGACAGGGCCAAATCAGCCCCAGCATTTT.